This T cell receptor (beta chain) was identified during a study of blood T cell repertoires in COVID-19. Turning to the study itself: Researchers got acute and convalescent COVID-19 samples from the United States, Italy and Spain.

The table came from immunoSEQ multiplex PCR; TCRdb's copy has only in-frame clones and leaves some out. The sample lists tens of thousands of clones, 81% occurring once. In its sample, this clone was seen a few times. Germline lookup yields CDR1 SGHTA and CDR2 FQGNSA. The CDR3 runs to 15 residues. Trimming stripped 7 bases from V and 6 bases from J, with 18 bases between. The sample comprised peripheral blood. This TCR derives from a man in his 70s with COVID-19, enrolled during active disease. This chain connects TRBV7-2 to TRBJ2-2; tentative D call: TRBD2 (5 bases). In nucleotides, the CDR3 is TGTGCCAGCAACCCCAGCGGCGGGCTATCCGGGGAGCTGTTTTTT. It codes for CASNPSGGLSGELFF.